This section outlines one TCR beta chain sequence together with its context. This record comes from a study of blood T cell repertoires in COVID-19. Study information: Samples representing acute and convalescent COVID-19 were sourced from the United States, Italy and Spain. T cells, B-cell-depleted T cells, or PBMCs provided the cDNA or gDNA that served as material.

Germline-derived CDR1 and CDR2 are SQVTM and ANQGSEA. Trimming removed 3 bases from V and 4 bases from J; junction bases left unmatched: 7. CDR3 size: 15 residues. Original handling: It was from reference gene primer amplification that nucleated cell counts were estimated. Method: immunoSEQ multiplex PCR; TCRdb's copy keeps in-frame clones and lacks some. That table gives V, J and clone size, and the DNA gave D and trimming. The sample consists of some 120,000 clones, roughly four fifths of them appearing once. The material sequenced was peripheral blood. The rearrangement links TRBV29-1 to TRBJ2-5; TRBD2 matches at 11 bases. The receptor comes from a human donor in a cohort sampled during active COVID-19. The chain's CDR3 is CSVEVAGGPVETQYF. Written as DNA, the CDR3 is TGCAGCGTTGAGGTAGCGGGGGGGCCCGTAGAGACCCAGTACTTC.